This paragraph covers one T cell receptor beta chain sequence. The CDR3 covers 15 residues. Germline CDR1 is LNHNV and CDR2 is YYDKDF (reference sequence). Germline trimming cut 0 bases from V and 8 bases from J; bases unmatched to any gene: 8. This sample stems from a study of cytomegalovirus exposure and HLA in healthy donors. Libraries were prepared by immunoSEQ multiplex PCR; TCRdb keeps only in-frame clonotypes and omits some of them. The profile shows about 73,000 clones, 94% of them singletons. The TCR comes from a woman aged 18 to 35 in good health and CMV-seropositive. Sequencing used PBMCs. The rearrangement uses TRBV15 and TRBJ1-2; 8 bases are shared with TRBD1. In nucleotides, the CDR3 is TGTGCCACCAGCAGAGATGCCCCAGGGGGCTTAGGCTACACCTTC. This sequence encodes CATSRDAPGGLGYTF.